The entry below describes one T cell receptor beta chain. The sample is drawn from a study of monozygotic twins with inflammatory bowel disease. Whole-blood RNA isolation (total RNA) proceeded without T cell sorting. TCRdb reprocessed the 5' RACE reads, with one entry per CDR3 protein and no DNA. Listed are 310,000 or so distinct CDR3 sequences; 2% to 2.5% falls within the top ten. Germline CDR1 MNHNS, CDR2 SASEGT. The CDR3 covers 14 residues. The V and J genes are TRBV6-1 and TRBJ2-1; TCRdb indicates TRBD1, and absent DNA this call remains unverified. This clonotype was sampled from a human donor with ulcerative colitis or Crohn's disease, or a healthy co-twin of an affected twin (not recorded which). Sequences were obtained from blood. The CDR3 sequence: CASSGGGQLREQFF.